This T cell receptor beta chain is drawn from a study of T cell responses to AZD1222 COVID-19 vaccine. Study observations and caveats: Donor demographics were predominantly white British with a female majority; clonal diversity may be underestimated.

The method was immunoSEQ multiplex PCR; TCRdb's version includes in-frame clones alone and lacks a portion of them. The table includes more than 110,000 clones, 80% to 95% detected once. Trimming took off 4 bases at V and 0 bases at J, with 7 bases between the two ends. Germline V gene sequence: CDR1 MDHEN, CDR2 SYDVKM. The CDR3 extends over 14 amino acids. With regard to this clone: The antigen is unknown.

This receptor was identified in an adult who received the AZD1222 COVID-19 vaccine. Sequencing used peripheral blood, obtained 28 days after the second AZD1222 dose. This rearrangement joins TRBV28 to TRBJ1-3; no definite D call. The CDR3 here is CASSSRFSGNTIYF. The CDR3 nucleotides are TGTGCCAGCAGTTCCAGGTTCTCTGGAAACACCATATATTTT.